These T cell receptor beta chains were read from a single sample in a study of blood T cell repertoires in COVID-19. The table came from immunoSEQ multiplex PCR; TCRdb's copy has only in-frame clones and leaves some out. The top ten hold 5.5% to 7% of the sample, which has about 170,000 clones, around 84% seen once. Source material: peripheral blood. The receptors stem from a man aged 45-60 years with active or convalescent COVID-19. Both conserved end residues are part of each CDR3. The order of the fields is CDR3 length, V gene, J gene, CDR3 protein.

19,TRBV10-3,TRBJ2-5,CAISEFPSGTADGRETQYF
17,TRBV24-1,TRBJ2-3,CATSDPVNRGGTDTQYF
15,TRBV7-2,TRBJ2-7,CASSLGQVRTYEQYF
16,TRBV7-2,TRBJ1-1,CASSLAAGYMNTEAFF
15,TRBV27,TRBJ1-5,CASSFVGGSNQPQHF
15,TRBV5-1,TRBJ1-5,CASSLAGDRDQPQHF
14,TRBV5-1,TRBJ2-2,CASKSGGNTGELFF
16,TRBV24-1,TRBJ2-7,CATSDRTSGNAYEQYF
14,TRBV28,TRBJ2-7,CASSFGTGGYEQYF
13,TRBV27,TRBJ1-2,CASSLDRDYGYTF
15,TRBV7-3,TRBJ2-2,CASSPGTTSSGELFF
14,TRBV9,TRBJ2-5,CASSVTGGDETQYF
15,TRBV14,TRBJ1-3,CASSQVRISGNTIYF
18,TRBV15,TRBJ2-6,CATSRLREGTSGANVLTF
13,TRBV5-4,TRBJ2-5,CATNLALQETQYF
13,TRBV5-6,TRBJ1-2,CASRAQGHYGYTF
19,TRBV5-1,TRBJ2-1,CASSLGLAGGVGSYNEQFF
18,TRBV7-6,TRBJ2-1,CASSLHLGSGRSYNEQFF
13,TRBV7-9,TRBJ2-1,CASSSGGQGEQFF
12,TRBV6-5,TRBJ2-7,CASNLPGYEQYF
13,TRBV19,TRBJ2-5,CASSGTIQETQYF
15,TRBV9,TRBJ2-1,CASSVDRAAYNEQFF
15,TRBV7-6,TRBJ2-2,CASSRDRGSTGELFF
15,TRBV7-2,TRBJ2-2,CASSLARGGAGELFF
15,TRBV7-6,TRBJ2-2,CASSPLSGGTGELFF
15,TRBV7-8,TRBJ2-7,CASSPGRGSANEQYF
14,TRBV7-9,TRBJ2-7,CASSRDGSSYEQYF
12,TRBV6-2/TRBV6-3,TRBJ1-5,CASSYSGRPQHF
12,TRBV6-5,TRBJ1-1,CASSRLNTEAFF
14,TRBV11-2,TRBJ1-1,CASSLASVYTEAFF
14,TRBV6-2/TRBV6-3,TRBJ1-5,CASSLGALDQPQHF
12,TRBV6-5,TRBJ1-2,CASSPPEGGYTF
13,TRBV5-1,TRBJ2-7,CASSKDDFAGQYF
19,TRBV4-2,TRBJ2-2,CASSPTSGTSGFNTGELFF
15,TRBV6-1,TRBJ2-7,CASSEVQGGRDEQYF
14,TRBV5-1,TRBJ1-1,CASSSVAGGTEAFF
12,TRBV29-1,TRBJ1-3,CSVQGSGNTIYF
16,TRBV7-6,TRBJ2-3,CASSPLGGWSTDTQYF
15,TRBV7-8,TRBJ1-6,CASSLIRERNSPLHF
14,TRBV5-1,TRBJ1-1,CASSLGLQGQEAFF
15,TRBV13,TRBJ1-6,CASSQGTGNNSPLHF
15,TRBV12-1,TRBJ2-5,CASSRWDREGETQYF